The 22 T cell receptor beta chains presented below share a single source sample, sequenced in a study of shared clonotypes between healthy human individuals. In the naive CD8 group, cells lacked CD45RO and were positively selected for CCR7, so terminally differentiated effector memory CD45RA+ cells were left out. Generated by immunoSEQ multiplex PCR, the TCRdb table keeps only in-frame clones and is missing some. The sample yields about 2.1 million clones, about 93% seen once. The sequenced sample was naive CD8+ T cells from PBMCs. Receptors were obtained from a man younger than 35 in good health. Some clones in this sample may be carry-over from other donors' samples.

This chain links TRBV5-1 with TRBJ2-1, with TRBD2 identical over 8 bases. The ends lost 4 bases at V and 8 bases at J; junction bases unmatched: 5. CDR1 and CDR2 (germline): SGHRS, YFSETQ. The CDR3 loop spans 13 amino acids. The CDR3 here is CASSGGTRDEQFF. The DNA for the CDR3 is TGCGCCAGCAGCGGTGGGACTAGGGATGAGCAGTTCTTC.

V and J are TRBV13 and TRBJ2-7; 9 bases match TRBD1. The germline V gene has CDR1 PRHDT and CDR2 FYEKMQ (reference sequence). The CDR3 extends over 19 amino acids. V lost 0 bases and J lost 3; bases outside the gene matches: 15. In nucleotides, the CDR3 is TGTGCCAGCAGCTTAGGGGTGGATAACCGGGACAGGGATAGCTACGAGCAGTACTTC. Translating gives CASSLGVDNRDRDSYEQYF.

The chain combines TRBV25-1 with TRBJ2-7; weak D call: TRBD2 (6 bases). Germline CDR1 reads MGHDK; CDR2 reads SYGVNS. The CDR3 is 14 amino acids. V was cut by 1 base and J by 3 bases, with 10 bases left in between. The CDR3 coding sequence is TGTGCCAGCAGTGAATCTCGGGGGATCTACGAGCAGTACTTC. This codes for CASSESRGIYEQYF.

This chain links TRBV11-2 with TRBJ1-3, with D possibly being TRBD1 (6 bases). CDR3 length: 17 residues. The V end was cut by 5 bases, the J end by 4 bases, with 21 bases between. The germline gives CDR1 SGHAT, CDR2 FQNNGV. CDR3 DNA sequence: TGTGCCAGCAGCCCGGACAGTCGTCTTTCCCCGGGAAACACCATATATTTT. It codes for CASSPDSRLSPGNTIYF.

Remarks on this clone: Different DNA sequences within this sample yield the same CDR3. The chain couples TRBV28 to TRBJ2-5; D gene ambiguous. The CDR3 is made up of 13 amino acids. Trimming took 2 bases from V and 3 from J, leaving 7 bases between them. Germline V CDR1 and CDR2: MDHEN, SYDVKM. The CDR3: CASSLGPKETQYF. The CDR3 DNA sequence: TGTGCCAGCAGTTTAGGTCCGAAAGAGACCCAGTACTTC.

The chain joins TRBV19 to TRBJ1-5, with D perhaps matching TRBD1 (5 bases). The germline gives CDR1 LNHDA, CDR2 SQIVND (reference sequence). V shed 5 bases and J shed 8 bases, with 10 bases lying between them. The CDR3 covers 12 residues. The CDR3 DNA sequence: TGTGCCAGTAGTCCCGGGGCAGAGCCCCAGCATTTT. This translates into CASSPGAEPQHF.

This sequence joins TRBV4-1 and TRBJ1-2, with 7 bases that match TRBD1. CDR1 MGHRA and CDR2 YSYEKL come from the germline V gene. The CDR3 totals 14 residues. With 7 bases clipped from V and 1 base from J, the junction kept 6 bases outside the gene matches. The CDR3 nucleotides read TGCGCCAGCACTGGGACAGTACTTAACTATGGCTACACCTTC. Residues: CASTGTVLNYGYTF.

This clone was detected a few times. Other nucleotide sequences in the sample specify the same CDR3. This rearrangement joins TRBV9 to TRBJ1-1; perhaps TRBD1 as D (6 bases). CDR3 size: 14 residues. Trimming took 0 bases from V and 5 from J, leaving 11 bases between them. The V gene's germline CDR1 is SGDLS and CDR2 YYNGEE. As DNA, the CDR3 is TGTGCCAGCAGCGTAGTCTCCAGGGGAACTGAAGCTTTCTTT. Protein: CASSVVSRGTEAFF.

The CDR3 coding sequence is TGTGCCAGCAGTTTATCCTCCCCGGACAGGCAGTACTTC. Protein: CASSLSSPDRQYF. The chain uses TRBV27 and TRBJ2-7; perhaps TRBD1 as D (6 bases). Germline V CDR1 and CDR2: MNHEY, SMNVEV (reference sequence). The CDR3 contains 13 residues. Deletions cut 0 bases from V and 9 bases from J, with 12 bases between.

The chain links TRBV19 to TRBJ2-2; the D gene is possibly TRBD1 (6 bases). Germline CDR1 is LNHDA and CDR2 is SQIVND (reference sequence). Trimming took off 5 bases at V and 5 bases at J, with 12 bases between the two ends. The CDR3 runs to 14 residues. The CDR3 here is CASSPYRETGELFF. The CDR3 DNA follows: TGTGCCAGTAGTCCATACAGGGAGACCGGGGAGCTGTTTTTT.

The V and J genes are TRBV9 and TRBJ2-5; maybe TRBD2 (5 bases). Germline CDR1 SGDLS, CDR2 YYNGEE. The length of the CDR3 is 16 residues. Deletions cut 4 bases from V and 2 bases from J, with 18 bases between. The CDR3 here is CASSLYQVAMQETQYF. CDR3 nucleotides: TGTGCCAGCAGCCTCTATCAAGTAGCGATGCAAGAGACCCAGTACTTC.

The chain employs TRBV4-2 and TRBJ1-3; 10 bases match TRBD1. V lost 4 bases to trimming and J lost 3 bases; unmatched junction nucleotides: 6. Germline loops: CDR1 LGHNA, CDR2 YNFKEQ. The CDR3 length is 16 residues. The CDR3 region is CASSPRDRGNGNTIYF. Here the CDR3 DNA reads TGTGCCAGCAGCCCCAGGGACAGGGGCAATGGAAACACCATATATTTT.

The chain combines TRBV4-1 with TRBJ1-2, with TRBD1 matching 10 bases. Trimming took 3 bases from V and 3 from J; bases not matched to a gene: 7. Germline V CDR1 and CDR2: MGHRA, YSYEKL. The length of the CDR3 is 16 residues. This CDR3 is CASSQEKGQGYYGYTF. The CDR3 nucleotides are TGCGCCAGCAGCCAGGAAAAGGGACAGGGGTACTATGGCTACACCTTC.

This chain joins TRBV25-1 and TRBJ2-3; weak D call: TRBD2 (6 bases). Between the trimmed V and J ends, which lost 1 base and 4 bases, there was a span of 15 bases. CDR3 length equals 16 residues. Germline V gene sequence: CDR1 MGHDK, CDR2 SYGVNS. The DNA of the CDR3 is TGTGCCAGCAGTGAATGGGCGGTTGAGCGGGCAGATACGCAGTATTTT. This encodes CASSEWAVERADTQYF. Combining the CDR3 with reference TRBV25-1 and TRBJ2-3 gives the whole variable domain EADIYQTPRYLVIGTGKKITLECSQTMGHDKMYWYQQDPGMELHLIHYSYGVNSTEKGDLSSESTVSRIRTEHFPLTLESARPSHTSQYLCASSEWAVERADTQYFGPGTRLTVL.

This clone has just one count. Other DNA sequences in this sample translate to the same CDR3. The V and J genes are TRBV4-3 and TRBJ2-7, with 14 bases lining up with TRBD2. V was pared by 4 bases and J by 3 bases, with 2 bases of the junction left unmatched. This CDR3 is built from 15 residues. Germline V gives CDR1 LGHNA, CDR2 YSLEER. DNA of the CDR3: TGCGCCAGCAGCCTTGGGACTAGCGGGAGCTACGAGCAGTACTTC. This codes for CASSLGTSGSYEQYF.

This clone has just a few counts. Different DNA sequences within this sample yield the same CDR3. The gene calls are TRBV28 and TRBJ2-5, with 11 bases fitting TRBD1. Germline CDR1 MDHEN, CDR2 SYDVKM. V lost 3 bases and J lost 5; bases outside the gene matches: 2. This CDR3 comprises 14 residues. This chain's CDR3 is CASSLGTGGETQYF. The CDR3 coding sequence is TGTGCCAGCAGTTTGGGGACAGGGGGGGAGACCCAGTACTTC.

The V call is TRBV7-9, the J call TRBJ2-1; 7 nucleotides align to TRBD1. J was trimmed by 6 bases and V by 3 bases; bases with no gene match: 2. CDR1 SEHNR and CDR2 FQNEAQ come from the germline V gene (reference sequence). This CDR3 is built from 13 residues. The CDR3 DNA is TGTGCCAGCAGCTTTACAGGGGCCAATGAGCAGTTCTTC. This translates into CASSFTGANEQFF.

This clone showed up just once. The gene calls are TRBV18 and TRBJ2-4, with 9 bases lining up with TRBD2. The CDR3 is 18 residues long. CDR1 is KGHSH, CDR2 LQKENI, per germline. The ends lost 0 bases at V and 0 bases at J; junction bases unmatched: 6. CDR3 loop: CASSPPELAGVAKNIQYF. As DNA, the CDR3 is TGTGCCAGCTCACCACCGGAATTAGCGGGAGTAGCCAAAAACATTCAGTACTTC.

The chain carries TRBV10-3 and TRBJ1-1, with 8 bases matching TRBD1. CDR3 length: 18 amino acids. J gave up 0 bases and V 6 bases, and 15 bases lay outside the gene matches. Germline loops: CDR1 ENHRY, CDR2 SYGVKD. The CDR3 bases are TGTGCCATCAGGGAGCTACCAGGGGGCGTTACCCTGAACACTGAAGCTTTCTTT. Its protein is CAIRELPGGVTLNTEAFF.

This rearrangement joins TRBV7-6 to TRBJ2-3; D perhaps matches TRBD1 (5 bases). Germline V gene lookup returns CDR1 SGHVS and CDR2 FNYEAQ. This CDR3 is built from 14 residues. Trimming removed 10 bases from V and 6 bases from J, with 20 bases in between. For the CDR3, the DNA is TGTGCCACCTACTCAGGGATCGTCCCGGATACGCAGTATTTT. Residues: CATYSGIVPDTQYF. Drawing the rest from reference TRBV7-6 and TRBJ2-3, the complete variable domain is GAGVSQSPRYKVTKRGQDVALRCDPISGHVSLYWYRQALGQGPEFLTYFNYEAQQDKSGLPNDRFSAERPEGSISTLTIQRTEQRDSAMYRCATYSGIVPDTQYFGPGTRLTVL.

The rearrangement joins TRBV9 to TRBJ1-2; 7 positions agree with TRBD1. V lost 0 bases to trimming and J lost 8 bases; unmatched junction nucleotides: 13. The CDR3 is 16 amino acids. The germline V gene has CDR1 SGDLS and CDR2 YYNGEE. The CDR3: CASSVGGSTGTYGYTF. The CDR3 DNA is TGTGCCAGCAGCGTAGGGGGCTCGACAGGGACGTACGGCTACACCTTC.

The J gene is TRBJ2-7, the V gene TRBV11-2, with 10 positions matching TRBD2. The CDR3 has 16 amino acids. With V trimmed by 1 base and J by 3 bases, 6 bases remained unmatched. Germline loops: CDR1 SGHAT, CDR2 FQNNGV. CDR3 protein: CASSLGPSGSVYEQYF. The CDR3 DNA reads TGTGCCAGCAGCTTAGGCCCTAGCGGGAGCGTCTACGAGCAGTACTTC.